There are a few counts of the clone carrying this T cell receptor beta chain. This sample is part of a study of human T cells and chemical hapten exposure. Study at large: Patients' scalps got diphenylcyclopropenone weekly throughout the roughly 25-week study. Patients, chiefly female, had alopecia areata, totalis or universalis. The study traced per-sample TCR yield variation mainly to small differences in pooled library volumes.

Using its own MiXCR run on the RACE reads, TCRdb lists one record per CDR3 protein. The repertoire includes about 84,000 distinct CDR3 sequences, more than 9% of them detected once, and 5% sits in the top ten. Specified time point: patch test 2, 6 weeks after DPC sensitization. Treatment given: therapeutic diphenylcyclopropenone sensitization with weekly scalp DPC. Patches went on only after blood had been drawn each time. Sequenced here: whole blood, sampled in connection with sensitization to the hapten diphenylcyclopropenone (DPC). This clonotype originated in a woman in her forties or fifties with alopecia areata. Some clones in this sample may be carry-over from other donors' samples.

The CDR3 reads CASSLSGDGYTF. The CDR3 DNA follows: TGTGCCAGCAGTTTGTCAGGGGATGGCTACACCTTC. This chain joins TRBV27 and TRBJ1-2; D perhaps matches TRBD1 (6 bases). The V and J ends lost 3 bases and 6 bases respectively, with 8 bases between them. This CDR3 has 12 residues. Germline CDR1 and CDR2: MNHEY and SMNVEV (reference sequence).